A single TCR beta chain is shown here with its context. Antigen unknown. This record comes from a study of beta chain features in type 1 diabetes. Turning to the study itself: Age, gender and cell yields were alike across patients and healthy donors.

Expressed TCRB transcripts were sequenced because the isolated RNA had all been reverse transcribed beforehand. Clones were sequenced by immunoSEQ multiplex PCR, and TCRdb holds only the in-frame ones, with some missing. Of around 360,000 clones listed, around 12% are singletons. Overall study findings and caveats: Moderate yet significant TCRB CDR3 shortening was seen in Type 1 diabetes patients in all four CD4+ subsets. Overrepresentation of cells with high TCR expression could result from cDNA sequencing.

On average, the one heparinised blood draw given by each donor was approximately 0.12 L. CD45RO/CCR7/CD25/CD127/CD95/CD27 staining was used to isolate CD4+ naive, central memory, regulatory and stem cell-like memory cells by sorting. This TCR derives from a woman younger than 30 with type 1 diabetes. The sample consisted of naive CD4+ T cells from blood.

CDR3 sequence (DNA): TGCGCCAGCAGCGACGGGACAGGGCGGGAAAAACTGTTTTTT. As protein: CASSDGTGREKLFF. The V and J genes are TRBV5-1 and TRBJ1-4; 9 bases are a match to TRBD1. CDR1 is SGHRS, CDR2 YFSETQ, per germline. The ends lost 4 bases at V and 8 bases at J; junction bases unmatched: 6. The CDR3 is made up of 14 amino acids.